This is a list of T cell receptor beta chains from one sample in a study of CD8+CD57+ T cells in acquired aplastic anemia. TCRdb re-called the reads through MiXCR, storing one row per CDR3 protein. This sample carries 150,000 or so distinct CDR3 sequences, 52% of them seen once, and the ten largest clones take about 12%. Sequenced sample: sorted CD4+, CD8+, or CD8+CD57+ T cells (not recorded which) from PBMCs. The receptor set was obtained from a human donor with aplastic anemia. Both conserved end residues are part of each CDR3. The order of the fields is J gene, clone size, V gene, D gene, CDR3 DNA, CDR3 protein. A D gene is named only where the DNA matches it firmly. Clone size is shown for a subset of rows, as once, few, many or a class of expanded clone.

J gene: TRBJ2-2
clone size: once
V gene: TRBV24-1
D gene: -
CDR3 DNA: TGTGCCTCCTCCTATTCGAACACCGGGGAGCTGTTTTTT
CDR3 protein: CASSYSNTGELFF

J gene: TRBJ2-3
clone size: -
V gene: TRBV9
D gene: TRBD2
CDR3 DNA: TGTGCCAGCGGACCTAGCGGTCGGCCAGATACGCAGTATTTT
CDR3 protein: CASGPSGRPDTQYF

J gene: TRBJ2-5
clone size: -
V gene: TRBV24-1
D gene: -
CDR3 DNA: TGTGCCACCAGTGTCCAGGGAGGCGAGACCCAGTACTTC
CDR3 protein: CATSVQGGETQYF

J gene: TRBJ2-5
clone size: many
V gene: TRBV7-9
D gene: TRBD1
CDR3 DNA: TGTGCCAGCAGTTTCGGACAGGGCGGGTACTTC
CDR3 protein: CASSFGQGGYF

J gene: TRBJ1-5
clone size: -
V gene: TRBV19
D gene: TRBD1
CDR3 DNA: TGTGCCAGTAAGGGGGCCGGCAATCAGCCCCAGCATTTT
CDR3 protein: CASKGAGNQPQHF

J gene: TRBJ2-1
clone size: -
V gene: TRBV20-1
D gene: -
CDR3 DNA: TGCAGTGCTGAGACAGACAGCTCCTACAATGAGCAGTTCTTC
CDR3 protein: CSAETDSSYNEQFF

J gene: TRBJ2-7
clone size: -
V gene: TRBV7-9
D gene: -
CDR3 DNA: TGTGCCAGCAGCAGAGACACGTTCGGGTACGAGCAGTACTTC
CDR3 protein: CASSRDTFGYEQYF

J gene: TRBJ2-2
clone size: few
V gene: TRBV2
D gene: -
CDR3 DNA: -
CDR3 protein: CASRGTFVLVGELFF

J gene: TRBJ1-6
clone size: -
V gene: TRBV5-1
D gene: TRBD1
CDR3 DNA: TGCGCCAGCAGCCTGAGGACAGGGCGAAACAATTCACCCCTCCACTTT
CDR3 protein: CASSLRTGRNNSPLHF

J gene: TRBJ2-3
clone size: few
V gene: TRBV15
D gene: -
CDR3 DNA: TGTGCCACCAAGACGCGGGTTTCCACAGATACGCAGTATTTT
CDR3 protein: CATKTRVSTDTQYF

J gene: TRBJ1-1
clone size: -
V gene: TRBV29-1
D gene: -
CDR3 DNA: TGCAGCGAGGGGGGCGGCACTGAAGCTTTCTTT
CDR3 protein: CSEGGGTEAFF

J gene: TRBJ1-2
clone size: many
V gene: TRBV24-1
D gene: -
CDR3 DNA: TGTGCCACCAGGAATGGGACCCCCTTTAACTATGGCTACACCTTC
CDR3 protein: CATRNGTPFNYGYTF

J gene: TRBJ1-6
clone size: few
V gene: TRBV5-1
D gene: TRBD1
CDR3 DNA: TGCGCCAGCAGCTTGGGGGACAGACTTCTTAATTCACCCCTCCACTTT
CDR3 protein: CASSLGDRLLNSPLHF

J gene: TRBJ1-6
clone size: -
V gene: TRBV12-3/TRBV12-4
D gene: -
CDR3 DNA: TGTGCCAGCAGGTCCGACACAGCGGGCAATTCACCCCTCCACTTT
CDR3 protein: CASRSDTAGNSPLHF

J gene: TRBJ2-2
clone size: -
V gene: TRBV25-1
D gene: TRBD2
CDR3 DNA: TGTGCCAGCCAAAAGCGGGGGGCCGCGAACACCGGGGAGCTGTTTTTT
CDR3 protein: CASQKRGAANTGELFF

J gene: TRBJ2-5
clone size: -
V gene: TRBV19
D gene: -
CDR3 DNA: TGTGCCAGTAGTGCGGGTCTTGAGACCCAGTACTTC
CDR3 protein: CASSAGLETQYF

J gene: TRBJ2-7
clone size: -
V gene: TRBV20-1
D gene: TRBD2
CDR3 DNA: TGCAGTGCTAGACCCGTGGGACTAGCGGGGTACGAGCAGTACTTC
CDR3 protein: CSARPVGLAGYEQYF

J gene: TRBJ2-5
clone size: many
V gene: TRBV11-2
D gene: -
CDR3 DNA: TGTGCCAGCAGCTGGAGAGGAGGGTTCGGGGAGACCCAGTACTTC
CDR3 protein: CASSWRGGFGETQYF

J gene: TRBJ2-7
clone size: few
V gene: TRBV10-1
D gene: -
CDR3 DNA: TGCGCCAGCACGGCAGGGCGGAACGAGCAGTACTTC
CDR3 protein: CASTAGRNEQYF

J gene: TRBJ2-7
clone size: -
V gene: TRBV2
D gene: TRBD1
CDR3 DNA: TGTGCCAGCAGCCCGGGACAGAACTACGAGCAGTACTTC
CDR3 protein: CASSPGQNYEQYF

J gene: TRBJ2-2
clone size: -
V gene: TRBV5-5
D gene: -
CDR3 DNA: TGTGCCAGCAGCTTTAGTGAGGCGGCCACCGGGGAGTTGTTTTTT
CDR3 protein: CASSFSEAATGELFF

J gene: TRBJ1-1
clone size: medium-sized
V gene: TRBV10-1
D gene: TRBD1
CDR3 DNA: TGCGCCAGCAGTCCGGACAGGGGGCGGCTCATGAACACTGAAGCTTTCTTT
CDR3 protein: CASSPDRGRLMNTEAFF

J gene: TRBJ2-7
clone size: many
V gene: TRBV7-6
D gene: -
CDR3 DNA: TGTGCCAGCTCCATAGCAGGCAGCGAGCAGTACTTC
CDR3 protein: CASSIAGSEQYF

J gene: TRBJ1-4
clone size: once
V gene: TRBV2
D gene: -
CDR3 DNA: TGTGCCAGCAGTGAACGTGGTACAGTGAATGAAAAACTGTTTTTT
CDR3 protein: CASSERGTVNEKLFF

J gene: TRBJ2-5
clone size: -
V gene: TRBV24-1
D gene: -
CDR3 DNA: TGTGCCACCAGTGACGAGTACCAAGAGACCCAGTACTTC
CDR3 protein: CATSDEYQETQYF

J gene: TRBJ2-1
clone size: many
V gene: TRBV7-8
D gene: TRBD1
CDR3 DNA: TGTGCCAGCAGGCACAGGGGGGTTCCTGAGCAGTTCTTC
CDR3 protein: CASRHRGVPEQFF

J gene: TRBJ1-6
clone size: many
V gene: TRBV13
D gene: -
CDR3 DNA: TGTGCCAGCAGCTTAGGGTTGGGGGAATTGAATTCACCCCTCCACTTT
CDR3 protein: CASSLGLGELNSPLHF

J gene: TRBJ1-2
clone size: -
V gene: TRBV11-2
D gene: TRBD1
CDR3 DNA: TGTGCCAGCAGCCCGGAGACAGGGTACGGCTACACCTTC
CDR3 protein: CASSPETGYGYTF

J gene: TRBJ2-7
clone size: many
V gene: TRBV7-9
D gene: -
CDR3 DNA: TGTGCCAGCAGCTTAGTAAGTCGTCCGGACGAGCAGTACTTC
CDR3 protein: CASSLVSRPDEQYF

J gene: TRBJ2-7
clone size: many
V gene: TRBV5-4
D gene: TRBD2
CDR3 DNA: TGTGCCAGCAGCCCCCCAGGACTAGCGGGGCGGGAGCAGTACTTC
CDR3 protein: CASSPPGLAGREQYF

J gene: TRBJ1-6
clone size: -
V gene: TRBV5-1
D gene: TRBD1
CDR3 DNA: TGCGCCAGCAGCGTTTGGGAAACCGGGACAGGGGGTTCCACCCTCCACTTT
CDR3 protein: CASSVWETGTGGSTLHF

J gene: TRBJ2-3
clone size: many
V gene: TRBV6-4
D gene: TRBD2
CDR3 DNA: TGTGCCAGCAGTCGACTAGCGGGGGGGCAAGATACGCAGTATTTT
CDR3 protein: CASSRLAGGQDTQYF

J gene: TRBJ2-7
clone size: many
V gene: TRBV27
D gene: -
CDR3 DNA: TGTGCCAGCAAAACCGGGTCTTCCTACGAGCAGTACTTC
CDR3 protein: CASKTGSSYEQYF

J gene: TRBJ1-5
clone size: many
V gene: TRBV2
D gene: -
CDR3 DNA: TGTGCCAGCAGTGGGGGGTTCAATCAGCCCCAGCATTTT
CDR3 protein: CASSGGFNQPQHF

J gene: TRBJ2-7
clone size: -
V gene: TRBV28
D gene: TRBD2
CDR3 DNA: TGTGCCAGCAGTGTACCCCTTCGGACTAGTATTGGGCAGTACTTC
CDR3 protein: CASSVPLRTSIGQYF

J gene: TRBJ2-5
clone size: many
V gene: TRBV20-1
D gene: -
CDR3 DNA: TGCAGTGCTAGAGCGTTGACAGCACTCCAAGAGACCCAGTACTTC
CDR3 protein: CSARALTALQETQYF

J gene: TRBJ2-5
clone size: -
V gene: TRBV2
D gene: TRBD1
CDR3 DNA: TGTGCCAGCGATGGGACAGGGTTAGAGGAGACCCAGTACTTC
CDR3 protein: CASDGTGLEETQYF